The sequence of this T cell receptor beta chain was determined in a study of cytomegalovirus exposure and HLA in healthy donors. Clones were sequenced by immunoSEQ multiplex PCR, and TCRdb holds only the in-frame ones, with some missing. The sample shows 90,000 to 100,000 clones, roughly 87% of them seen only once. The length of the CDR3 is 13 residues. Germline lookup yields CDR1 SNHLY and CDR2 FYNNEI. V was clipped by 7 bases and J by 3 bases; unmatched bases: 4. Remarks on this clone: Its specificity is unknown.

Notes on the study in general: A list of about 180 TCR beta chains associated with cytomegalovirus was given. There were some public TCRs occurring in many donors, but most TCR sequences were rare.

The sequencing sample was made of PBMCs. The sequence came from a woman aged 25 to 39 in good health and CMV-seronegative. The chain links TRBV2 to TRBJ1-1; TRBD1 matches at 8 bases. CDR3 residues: CASTDRVYTEAFF. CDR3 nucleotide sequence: TGTGCCAGCACGGACAGGGTGTACACTGAAGCTTTCTTT.